These 21 T cell receptor beta chains were all obtained from the same sample, sequenced in a study of T cells in Graves' hyperthyroidism and ophthalmopathy. Regions amplified from RNA transcripts were the TCR beta CDR3 regions. HTBI primers were used for first-round RT-PCR of the TCR CDR3. TCRdb reprocessed the multiplex PCR reads via MiXCR and lists one record per CDR3 protein. This sample has some 360,000 distinct CDR3 sequences, with over 11% found just once. The sequenced sample consisted of blood. The source is an older woman with Graves' hyperthyroidism.

This clonotype appeared many times. The V gene is TRBV7-9, the J gene TRBJ2-3; D may be TRBD1 (6 bases). Germline V gene data show CDR1 as SEHNR and CDR2 as FQNEAQ (reference sequence). The CDR3 is 14 residues long. V was trimmed by 4 bases and J by 0 bases, leaving 8 bases between them. The CDR3 bases are TGTGCCAGCAGCTGGACAGCTAGCACAGATACGCAGTATTTT. It encodes CASSWTASTDTQYF.

In this sample, this clonotype turned up many times. This chain uses TRBV15 with TRBJ2-3, with a possible D match to TRBD2 (5 bases). CDR1 LNHNV and CDR2 YYDKDF come from the germline V gene (reference sequence). V lost 5 bases and J 0 bases, leaving 12 bases between the germline ends. The CDR3 runs to 15 residues. The CDR3 nucleotides are TGTGCCACCAGCCCTCAGAGGGAAAGCACAGATACGCAGTATTTT. Amino acid sequence: CATSPQRESTDTQYF.

This clonotype was seen repeatedly, ten times or more. V usage is TRBV20-1 and J usage is TRBJ2-1, with TRBD2 matching over 8 bases. There are 14 residues in the CDR3. Per the germline V gene, CDR1 is DFQATT and CDR2 is SNEGSKA (reference sequence). DNA for the CDR3: TGCAGCGCGGAGCGGGAGAGCTCCTACAATGAGCAGTTCTTC. It codes for CSAERESSYNEQFF.

This clonotype was counted a single time. The chain joins TRBV19 to TRBJ1-2; weak D call: TRBD1 (6 bases). The CDR3 totals 14 residues. V shed 7 bases and J shed 4 bases, with 16 bases lying between them. CDR1 and CDR2 from the germline V gene are LNHDA and SQIVND (reference sequence). The DNA for the CDR3 is TGTGCCAGTATCAACGAGGCCAGGGGCTATGGCTACACCTTC. The encoded protein is CASINEARGYGYTF.

The sample holds a few counts of this clonotype. The chain has TRBV20-1 and TRBJ2-5; D possibly corresponds to TRBD2 (6 bases). This CDR3 comprises 16 residues. Per the germline V gene, CDR1 is DFQATT and CDR2 is SNEGSKA (reference sequence). The CDR3 bases are TGCAGCGCCTACGACGCCTCTAGCGCCGGTCAAGAGACCCAGTACTTC. It specifies CSAYDASSAGQETQYF.

The chain is built from TRBV9 and TRBJ2-7, with 9 bases fitting TRBD2. CDR1 and CDR2 from the germline V gene are SGDLS and YYNGEE. The length of the CDR3 is 15 residues. With 0 bases clipped from V and 4 bases from J, the junction kept 5 bases outside the gene matches. As DNA, the CDR3 is TGTGCCAGCAGCGTAGCCGGGACTAGCATTTACGAGCAGTACTTC. Protein: CASSVAGTSIYEQYF.

Comment on this clonotype: At one boundary the junction diverges from the germline segment, which might be a read error. The V gene is TRBV7-2, the J gene TRBJ1-4, with D possibly matching TRBD1 (5 bases). The CDR3 covers 13 residues. Looked up from germline, CDR1 is SGHTA and CDR2 is FQGNSA. The CDR3 DNA reads TGTGCCGGCAGTTCAGGGTCTAATGAAAAACTGTTTTTT. It encodes CAGSSGSNEKLFF.

This clonotype was observed at least ten times. V and J are TRBV29-1 and TRBJ1-2; TRBD1 agrees at 8 bases. The trim removed 7 bases at V and 4 bases at J, leaving 5 bases unmatched. The CDR3 has 12 residues. Germline CDR1 and CDR2: SQVTM and ANQGSEA. The CDR3 DNA reads as TGCAGCGCCGGGGGGACAGGCTATGGCTACACCTTC. Protein product: CSAGGTGYGYTF. Based on the CDR3 plus reference TRBV29-1 and TRBJ1-2, the full variable domain is SAVISQKPSRDICQRGTSLTIQCQVDSQVTMMFWYRQQPGQSLTLIATANQGSEATYESGFVIDKFPISRPNLTFSTLTVSNMSPEDSSIYLCSAGGTGYGYTFGSGTRLTVV.

This clonotype appeared many times. The chain links TRBV27 to TRBJ2-2, with 7 bases identical to TRBD1. Germline-derived CDR1 and CDR2 are MNHEY and SMNVEV (reference sequence). This CDR3 spans 14 amino acids. The V gene end was trimmed by 6 bases and the J gene end by 5 bases; junction bases not matched to a gene: 6. The CDR3 reads CASRRQGYTGELFF. The CDR3 nucleotides are TGTGCCAGCAGAAGACAGGGTTATACCGGGGAGCTGTTTTTT.

This clonotype was seen a handful of times. The rearrangement joins TRBV9 to TRBJ1-3; D not resolved. Germline CDR1 and CDR2: SGDLS and YYNGEE. This CDR3 has 14 amino acids. V lost 4 bases to trimming and J lost 0 bases, with 8 bases between them. The CDR3 nucleotides read TGTGCCAGCAGCCCACAGATCTCTGGAAACACCATATATTTT. Translated: CASSPQISGNTIYF.

This clonotype was detected many times. The genes are TRBV24-1 and TRBJ2-1; D is perhaps TRBD1 or TRBD2 (7 bases each). Trimming left V 9 bases short and J 7 bases short, with 15 bases between. Germline V gene lookup returns CDR1 KGHDR and CDR2 SFDVKD. CDR3 size: 13 residues. The CDR3 protein is CATQGGPRNEQFF. CDR3 bases: TGTGCCACCCAGGGGGGGCCGCGGAATGAGCAGTTCTTC.

In this sample, this clonotype turned up a few times. CDR3 DNA sequence: TGTGCCTGGAGTGTAGGGGTCTCCTGGGGGAACATTCAGTACTTC. The encoded protein is CAWSVGVSWGNIQYF. This chain uses TRBV30 with TRBJ2-4; D may correspond to TRBD1 or TRBD2 (5 bases each). This CDR3 region has 15 residues. Trimming took 0 bases from V and 7 from J, leaving 16 bases between them. CDR1 and CDR2 (germline): GTSNPN, SVGIG (reference sequence).

This clonotype has a count of ten or more. The V call is TRBV7-3, the J call TRBJ1-4; D remains ambiguous. V was pared by 5 bases and J by 2 bases, with 24 bases between. The germline V gene has CDR1 SGHTA and CDR2 FQGTGA. The length of the CDR3 is 19 residues. The CDR3 DNA is TGTGCCAGCAGCCAGCGTTGGATCACCCAATGCTCCACTAATGAAAAACTGTTTTTT. Translating gives CASSQRWITQCSTNEKLFF. The entire variable domain, with the rest obtained from reference TRBV7-3 and TRBJ1-4, is as follows: GAGVSQTPSNKVTEKGKYVELRCDPISGHTALYWYRQSLGQGPEFLIYFQGTGAADDSGLPNDRFFAVRPEGSVSTLKIQRTERGDSAVYLCASSQRWITQCSTNEKLFFGSGTQLSVL.

This clonotype was counted ten times or more. This chain uses TRBV20-1 with TRBJ2-7; possible D gene TRBD2, 6 bases. The germline V gene has CDR1 DFQATT and CDR2 SNEGSKA (reference sequence). The CDR3 is made up of 14 amino acids. Trimming cost V 5 bases and J 2 bases, with 16 bases left between them. Here the CDR3 DNA reads TGCAGTGCTGGGGCGGATAGCGGTGCCTACGAGCAGTACTTC. It encodes CSAGADSGAYEQYF.

Concerning this clonotype: With a much larger clone just one base away, this may be a read error. The CDR3 protein is CATSERVSDTQCF. CDR3 DNA sequence: TGTGCCACCAGTGAGAGGGTGTCAGATACGCAGTGTTTT. J is TRBJ2-3 and V is TRBV24-1; TRBD2 is a possible D gene (5 bases). Germline V gene sequence: CDR1 KGHDR, CDR2 SFDVKD. There are 13 residues in the CDR3.

Concerning this clonotype: The junction differs from germline at one of its ends, possibly a read error. The chain combines TRBV7-3 with TRBJ1-1; weak D call: TRBD1 (5 bases). In germline, CDR1 is SGHTA, CDR2 FQGTGA. The CDR3 has 15 amino acids. The CDR3 spells CASSRRGGMNTEASF. CDR3 nucleotides: TGTGCCAGCAGCAGACGGGGCGGGATGAACACTGAAGCTTCCTTT.

This clonotype was recorded many times. CDR3 residues: CASNKEGPKNIQYF. The DNA of the CDR3 is TGTGCCAGCAATAAAGAGGGCCCAAAAAACATTCAGTACTTC. This rearrangement joins TRBV28 to TRBJ2-4; the D gene is possibly TRBD2 (5 bases). The CDR3 has 14 amino acids. Germline CDR1 is MDHEN and CDR2 is SYDVKM. The V end lost 7 bases, the J end lost 4 bases, and 14 bases lay between the germline ends.

V is TRBV19 and J is TRBJ1-5; the D is unclear. This CDR3 contains 16 residues. In germline, CDR1 is LNHDA, CDR2 SQIVND (reference sequence). V was pared by 0 bases and J by 0 bases, with 9 bases between. As DNA, the CDR3 is TGTGCCAGTAGTATAGAAACCGGGAATAGCAATCAGCCCCAGCATTTT. It yields the protein CASSIETGNSNQPQHF.

This clonotype showed up many times. V usage is TRBV6-6 and J usage is TRBJ1-5; tentatively, D is TRBD1 (5 bases). There are 16 residues in the CDR3. CDR1 is MNHNY and CDR2 is SVGAGI in the germline V gene (reference sequence). Trimming removed 1 base from V and 0 bases from J, with 10 bases in between. The CDR3 bases are TGTGCCAGCAGTTACTTGGGACCGTATAGCAATCAGCCCCAGCATTTT. Its translation: CASSYLGPYSNQPQHF.

This clonotype has more than one count but fewer than ten. The gene calls are TRBV4-1 and TRBJ1-1; a possible D gene is TRBD1 (5 bases). Trimming removed 2 bases at V and 11 bases at J, with 18 bases between. The CDR3 contains 14 residues. Per germline, CDR1 MGHRA and CDR2 YSYEKL. The CDR3 DNA reads TGCGCCAGCAGCCAAAGGGGCGTGATTAATGCGGCTTTCTTT. It encodes CASSQRGVINAAFF.

This clonotype was recorded many times. The rearrangement uses TRBV10-3 and TRBJ1-2; 8 bases line up with TRBD1. The junction had 14 bases not matched to a gene; V was cut back by 3 bases and J by 5 bases. Germline CDR1 is ENHRY and CDR2 is SYGVKD. The CDR3 is 17 residues long. The CDR3 nucleotides are TGTGCCATCAGTGAATTAATGATCCCGGGACAGGCTTATGGCTACACCTTC. This sequence encodes CAISELMIPGQAYGYTF.